The clone carrying this T cell receptor (beta chain) was observed a few times. Its target is unknown. These data are taken from a study of T cell repertoires in cytomegalovirus infection. On the study more broadly: Alongside well-studied HLA-B-restricted CMV epitopes, recently identified HLA-C-restricted CMV epitopes were also used. It can be stated that public TCR beta signatures indicated CMV infection as well as a matching HLA type.

General study points: What dominated the ex vivo response were HLA-C-restricted CMV-specific TCR beta clonotypes. People with CMV and the relevant HLA were identified by cumulative public TCR beta family frequency.

Via MiXCR, TCRdb re-called the reads, giving one row per CDR3 protein. There are hundreds of thousands of distinct CDR3 sequences in the sample; around a third occur only once, and 15% to 20% lies in the top ten. The TCR was taken from a human donor in good health (CMV status not recorded). Some clones in this sample may be carry-over from other donors' samples. This specimen was cultured PBMCs, taken from culture after CMV antigen stimulation.

The CDR3 protein is CASSHRDSDSKLFF. The DNA of the CDR3 is TGTGCCAGCAGCCACCGGGACAGTGATTCAAAACTGTTTTTT. This sequence joins TRBV7-6 and TRBJ1-4; 7 bases agree with TRBD1. Germline trimming cut 5 bases from V and 10 bases from J; bases unmatched to any gene: 10. CDR3 length equals 14 residues. The V gene's germline CDR1 is SGHVS and CDR2 FNYEAQ.